The 2 T cell receptor beta chains reported below all come from one sample, sequenced in a study of blood T cell repertoires in COVID-19. The assay was immunoSEQ multiplex PCR, and TCRdb's table has in-frame clones only and misses some. The sample holds around 25,000 clones, about 90% seen once. Sequenced: peripheral blood. These TCRs come from a woman aged 50 to 60 with active COVID-19.

This clone was picked up one time. V usage is TRBV5-4 and J usage is TRBJ2-5; D may be TRBD2 (6 bases). This CDR3 is built from 15 residues. Germline V gene lookup returns CDR1 SGHNT and CDR2 YYREEE (reference sequence). V was clipped by 0 bases and J by 4 bases, with 13 bases between them. CDR3: CASSLEGGKVETQYF. The CDR3 DNA is TGTGCCAGCAGCTTGGAGGGCGGGAAGGTAGAGACCCAGTACTTC.

The rearrangement links TRBV19 to TRBJ1-2; TRBD1 matches 7 bases. V shed 9 bases and J 2 bases; nucleotides not matched to a gene: 12. This CDR3 spans 15 amino acids. Germline-derived CDR1 and CDR2 are LNHDA and SQIVND (reference sequence). CDR3 region: CASAPTGIGNYGYTF. The CDR3 DNA sequence: TGTGCCAGCGCACCGACAGGGATAGGGAACTATGGCTACACCTTC.